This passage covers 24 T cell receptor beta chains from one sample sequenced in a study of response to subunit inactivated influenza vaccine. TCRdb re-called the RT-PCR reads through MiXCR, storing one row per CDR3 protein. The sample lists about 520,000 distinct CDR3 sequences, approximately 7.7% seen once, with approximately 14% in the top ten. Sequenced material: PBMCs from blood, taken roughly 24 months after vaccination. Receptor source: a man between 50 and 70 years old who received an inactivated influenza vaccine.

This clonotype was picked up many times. Here the CDR3 reads CASSLVRNNEQFF. The CDR3 nucleotides read TGTGCCAGCAGCTTGGTGCGAAACAATGAGCAGTTCTTC. The chain joins TRBV5-6 to TRBJ2-1; D ambiguous. V was cut by 0 bases and J by 5 bases, with 6 bases left in between. The V gene's germline CDR1 is SGHDT and CDR2 YYEEEE. This CDR3 contains 13 residues.

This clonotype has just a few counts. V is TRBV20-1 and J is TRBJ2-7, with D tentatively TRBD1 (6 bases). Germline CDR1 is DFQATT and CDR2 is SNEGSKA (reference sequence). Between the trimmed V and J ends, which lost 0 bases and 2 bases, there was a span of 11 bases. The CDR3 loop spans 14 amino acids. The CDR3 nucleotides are TGCAGTGCTAGAGATCAGGGGATGGCCTACGAGCAGTACTTC. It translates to CSARDQGMAYEQYF.

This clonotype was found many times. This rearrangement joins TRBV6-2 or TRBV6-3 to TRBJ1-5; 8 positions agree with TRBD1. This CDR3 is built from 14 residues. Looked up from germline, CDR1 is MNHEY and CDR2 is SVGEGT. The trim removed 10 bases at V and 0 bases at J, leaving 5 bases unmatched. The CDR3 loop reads CATRTGLSNQPQHF. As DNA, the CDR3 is TGTGCCACTCGGACAGGGCTTAGCAATCAGCCCCAGCATTTT.

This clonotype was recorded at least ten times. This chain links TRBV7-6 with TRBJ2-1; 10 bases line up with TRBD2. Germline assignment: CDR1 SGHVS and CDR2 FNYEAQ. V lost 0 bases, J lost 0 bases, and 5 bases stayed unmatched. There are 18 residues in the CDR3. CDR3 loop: CASSLASGRPSSYNEQFF. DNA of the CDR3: TGTGCCAGCAGCTTAGCTAGCGGGAGGCCTAGCTCCTACAATGAGCAGTTCTTC.

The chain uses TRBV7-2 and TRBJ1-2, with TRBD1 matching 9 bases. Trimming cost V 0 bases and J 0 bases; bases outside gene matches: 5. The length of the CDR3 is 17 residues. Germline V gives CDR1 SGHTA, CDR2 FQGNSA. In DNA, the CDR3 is TGTGCCAGCAGCTTAGCCCCGGGACAGGGAGCTAACTATGGCTACACCTTC. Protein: CASSLAPGQGANYGYTF.

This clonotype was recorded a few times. The CDR3: CASSYAGKQYF. The CDR3 coding sequence is TGTGCCAGCAGTTACGCAGGGAAGCAGTACTTC. The J gene is TRBJ2-7, the V gene TRBV25-1, with D possibly TRBD1 on 5 matching bases. CDR1 and CDR2 from the germline V gene are MGHDK and SYGVNS. The CDR3 contains 11 residues. V was shortened by 5 bases and J by 8 bases, with 10 bases between the two germline ends.

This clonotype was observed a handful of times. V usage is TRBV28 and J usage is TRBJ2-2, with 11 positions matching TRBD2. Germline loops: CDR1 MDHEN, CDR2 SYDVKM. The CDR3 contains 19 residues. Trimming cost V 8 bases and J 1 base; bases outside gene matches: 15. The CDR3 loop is CASYAAGLAAPKNTGELFF. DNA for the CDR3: TGTGCCAGCTATGCCGCGGGACTAGCGGCCCCAAAGAACACCGGGGAGCTGTTTTTT.

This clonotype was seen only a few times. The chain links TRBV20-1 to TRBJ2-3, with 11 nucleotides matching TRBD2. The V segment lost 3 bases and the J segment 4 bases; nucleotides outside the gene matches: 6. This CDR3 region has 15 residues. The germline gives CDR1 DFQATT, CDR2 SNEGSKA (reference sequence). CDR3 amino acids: CSASTSGSTADTQYF. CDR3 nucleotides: TGCAGTGCTAGTACTAGCGGGAGTACGGCAGATACGCAGTATTTT.

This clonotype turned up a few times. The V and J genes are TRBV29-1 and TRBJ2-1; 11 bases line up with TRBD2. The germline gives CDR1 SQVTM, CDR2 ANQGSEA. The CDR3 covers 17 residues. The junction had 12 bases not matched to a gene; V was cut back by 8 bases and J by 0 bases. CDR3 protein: CSIGLAGLFSSYNEQFF. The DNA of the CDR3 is TGCAGCATAGGACTAGCGGGCCTTTTCAGCTCCTACAATGAGCAGTTCTTC.

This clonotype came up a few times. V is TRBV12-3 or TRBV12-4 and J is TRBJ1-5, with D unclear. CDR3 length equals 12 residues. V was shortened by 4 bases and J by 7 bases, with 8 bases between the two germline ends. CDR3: CASSSKVQPQHF. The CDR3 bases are TGTGCCAGCAGTTCCAAAGTGCAGCCCCAGCATTTT.

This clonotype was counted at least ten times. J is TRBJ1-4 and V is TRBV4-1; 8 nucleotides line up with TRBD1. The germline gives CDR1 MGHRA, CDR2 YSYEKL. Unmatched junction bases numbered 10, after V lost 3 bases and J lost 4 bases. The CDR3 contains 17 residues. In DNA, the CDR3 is TGCGCCAGCAGCCACATCCTGAGGACAGGGCGTAATGAAAAACTGTTTTTT. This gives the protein CASSHILRTGRNEKLFF.

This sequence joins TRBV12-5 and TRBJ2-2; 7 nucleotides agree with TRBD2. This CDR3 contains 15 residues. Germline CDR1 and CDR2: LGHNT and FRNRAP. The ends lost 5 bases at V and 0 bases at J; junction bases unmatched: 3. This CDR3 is CASGIGTTNTGELFF. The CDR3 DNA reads TGTGCTAGTGGTATCGGGACTACGAACACCGGGGAGCTGTTTTTT.

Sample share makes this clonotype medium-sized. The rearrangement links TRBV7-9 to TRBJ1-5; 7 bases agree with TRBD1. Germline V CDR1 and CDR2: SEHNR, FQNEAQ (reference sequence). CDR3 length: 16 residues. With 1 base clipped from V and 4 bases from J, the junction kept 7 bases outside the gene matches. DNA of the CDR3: TGTGCCAGCAGCTTAGACAGGGGTCCAGGTAATCAGCCCCAGCATTTT. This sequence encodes CASSLDRGPGNQPQHF. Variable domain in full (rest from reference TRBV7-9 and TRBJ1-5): DTGVSQNPRHKITKRGQNVTFRCDPISEHNRLYWYRQTLGQGPEFLTYFQNEAQLEKSRLLSDRFSAERPKGSFSTLEIQRTEQGDSAMYLCASSLDRGPGNQPQHFGDGTRLSIL.

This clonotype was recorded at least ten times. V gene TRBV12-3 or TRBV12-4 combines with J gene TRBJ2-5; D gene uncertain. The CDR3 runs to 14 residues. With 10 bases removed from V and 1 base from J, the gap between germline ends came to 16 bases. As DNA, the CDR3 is TGTGCCACAAATAAGGGAACCCTCCAAGAGACCCAGTACTTC. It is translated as CATNKGTLQETQYF.

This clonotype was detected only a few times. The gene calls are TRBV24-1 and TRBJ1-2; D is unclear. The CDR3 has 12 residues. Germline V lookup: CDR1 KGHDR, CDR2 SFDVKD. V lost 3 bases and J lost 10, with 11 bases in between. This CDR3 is CATSDTLLSYTF. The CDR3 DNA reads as TGTGCCACCAGTGATACCCTACTTTCCTACACCTTC.

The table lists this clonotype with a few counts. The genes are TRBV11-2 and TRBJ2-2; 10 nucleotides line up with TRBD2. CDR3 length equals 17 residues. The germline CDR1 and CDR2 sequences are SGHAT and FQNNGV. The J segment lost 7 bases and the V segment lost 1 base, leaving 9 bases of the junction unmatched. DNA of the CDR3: TGTGCCAGCAGCTTAGGTCTAGCGGGGGCAGCCAGCGGGGAGCTGTTTTTT. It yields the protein CASSLGLAGAASGELFF.

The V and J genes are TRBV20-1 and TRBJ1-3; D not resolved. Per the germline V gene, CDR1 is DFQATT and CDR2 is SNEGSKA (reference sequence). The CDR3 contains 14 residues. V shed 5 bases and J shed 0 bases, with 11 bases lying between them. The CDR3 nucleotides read TGCAGTGCTGAGGACGGGCTCTCTGGAAACACCATATATTTT. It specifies CSAEDGLSGNTIYF.

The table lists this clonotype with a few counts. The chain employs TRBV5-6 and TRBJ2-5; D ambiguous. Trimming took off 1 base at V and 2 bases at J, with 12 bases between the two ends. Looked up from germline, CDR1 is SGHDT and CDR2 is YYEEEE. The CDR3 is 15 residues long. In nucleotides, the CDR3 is TGTGCCAGCAGCTTGATCGGGCTAGGACAAGAGACCCAGTACTTC. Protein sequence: CASSLIGLGQETQYF.

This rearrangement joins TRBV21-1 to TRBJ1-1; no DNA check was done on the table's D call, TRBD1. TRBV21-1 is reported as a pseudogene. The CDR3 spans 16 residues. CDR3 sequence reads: CASSDWDRTMNTEAFF. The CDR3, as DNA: TGTGCCAGCAGCGATTGGGACAGGACCATGAACACTGAAGCTTTCTTT.

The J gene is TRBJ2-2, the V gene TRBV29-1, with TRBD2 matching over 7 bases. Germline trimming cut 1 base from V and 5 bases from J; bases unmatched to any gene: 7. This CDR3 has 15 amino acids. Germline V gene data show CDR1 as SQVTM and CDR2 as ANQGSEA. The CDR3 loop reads CSVEGVWGGTGELFF. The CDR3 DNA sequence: TGCAGCGTTGAAGGAGTTTGGGGGGGGACCGGGGAGCTGTTTTTT.

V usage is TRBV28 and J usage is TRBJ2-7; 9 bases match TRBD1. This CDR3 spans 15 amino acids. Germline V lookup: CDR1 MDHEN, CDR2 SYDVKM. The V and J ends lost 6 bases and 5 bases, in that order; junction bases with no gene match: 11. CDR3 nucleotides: TGTGCCAGCAGCCCATCCGGGACAGGGCAACACGAGCAGTACTTC. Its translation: CASSPSGTGQHEQYF.

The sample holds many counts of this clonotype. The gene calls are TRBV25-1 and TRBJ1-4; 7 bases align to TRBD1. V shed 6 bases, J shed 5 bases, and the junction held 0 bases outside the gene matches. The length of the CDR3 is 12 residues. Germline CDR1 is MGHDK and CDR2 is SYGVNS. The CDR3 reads CASRQGNEKLFF. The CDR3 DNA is TGTGCCAGCAGACAGGGGAATGAAAAACTGTTTTTT.

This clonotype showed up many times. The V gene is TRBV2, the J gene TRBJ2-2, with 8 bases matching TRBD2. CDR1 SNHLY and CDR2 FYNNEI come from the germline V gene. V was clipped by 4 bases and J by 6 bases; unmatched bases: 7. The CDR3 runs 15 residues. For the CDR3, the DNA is TGTGCCAGCAGTGCCCGCGGGGGGTTAGCCGGGGAGCTGTTTTTT. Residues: CASSARGGLAGELFF.

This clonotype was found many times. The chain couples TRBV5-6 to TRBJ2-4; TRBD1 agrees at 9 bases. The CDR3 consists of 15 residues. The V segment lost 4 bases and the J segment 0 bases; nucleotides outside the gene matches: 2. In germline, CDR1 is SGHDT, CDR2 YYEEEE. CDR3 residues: CASSRQGVAKNIQYF. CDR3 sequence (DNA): TGTGCCAGCAGCAGACAGGGGGTAGCCAAAAACATTCAGTACTTC.